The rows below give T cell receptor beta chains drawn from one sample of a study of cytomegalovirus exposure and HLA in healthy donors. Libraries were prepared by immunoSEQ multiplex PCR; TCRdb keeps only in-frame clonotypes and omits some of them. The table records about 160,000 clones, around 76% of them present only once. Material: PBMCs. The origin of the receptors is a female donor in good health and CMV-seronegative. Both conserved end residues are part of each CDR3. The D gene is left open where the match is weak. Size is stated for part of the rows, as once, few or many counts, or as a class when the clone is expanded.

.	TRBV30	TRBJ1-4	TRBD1	TGTGCCTGGAGTGCCCAGCAGGGGGAGAAACTGTTTTTT	CAWSAQQGEKLFF
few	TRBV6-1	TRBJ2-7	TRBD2	TGTGCCAGCAGTGGGGGGGGGACTAGCGGGAGGGCGGTCTACGAGCAGTACTTC	CASSGGGTSGRAVYEQYF
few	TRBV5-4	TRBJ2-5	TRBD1	TGTGCCAGCAGCTTGGTTGGTGACAGGGGTAGGGAGACCCAGTACTTC	CASSLVGDRGRETQYF
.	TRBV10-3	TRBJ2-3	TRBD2	TGTGCCATCGCCAGCCTAGCGGGAGGGCGCGGAGATACGCAGTATTTT	CAIASLAGGRGDTQYF
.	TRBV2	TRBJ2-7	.	TGTGCCAGCAGTGAACAGTGGGCGGGACCAGCTCGGCAGTACTTC	CASSEQWAGPARQYF
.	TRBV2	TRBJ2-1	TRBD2	TGTGCCAGCAGTCCTGGACTAGCGGGGGTGGGGGAGCAGTTCTTC	CASSPGLAGVGEQFF
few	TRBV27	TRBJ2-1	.	TGTGCCAGCAGTTTAAAGGCCTGGGCCAATGAGCAGTTCTTC	CASSLKAWANEQFF
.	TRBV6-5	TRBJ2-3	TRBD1	TGTGCCAGCAGTGCGGCCGGGACAGGCGCAGATACGCAGTATTTT	CASSAAGTGADTQYF
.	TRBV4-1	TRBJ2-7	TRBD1	TGCGCCAGCAGCCAAGTTGGTCTGGCAACAGGGGTTTGGTACGAGCAGTACTTC	CASSQVGLATGVWYEQYF
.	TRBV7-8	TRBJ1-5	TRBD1	TGTGCCAGCAGCTCGTCGACAGGGATAGATCAGCCCCAGCATTTT	CASSSSTGIDQPQHF
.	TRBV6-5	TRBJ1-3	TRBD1	TGTGCCAGCAGTTTCGGGACAGATGTCTCTGGAAACACCATATATTTT	CASSFGTDVSGNTIYF
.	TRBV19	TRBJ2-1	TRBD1	TGTGCCAGTAGTACAGAAGGACAGGGGTACAATGAGCAGTTCTTC	CASSTEGQGYNEQFF
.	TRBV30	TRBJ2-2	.	TGTGCCTGGAGTGTAGGGGGACTAAGCACCGGGGAGCTGTTTTTT	CAWSVGGLSTGELFF
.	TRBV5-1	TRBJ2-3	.	TGCGCCAGCAGCTTGGGGGACTCTAGCACAGATACGCAGTATTTT	CASSLGDSSTDTQYF
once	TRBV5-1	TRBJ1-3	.	TGCGCCAGCAGCTTGGGGACATCCCCGGTCAGGTCTGGAAACACCATATATTTT	CASSLGTSPVRSGNTIYF
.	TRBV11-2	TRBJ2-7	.	TGTGCCAGCAGCGTTGGGGCCTGGGGCTTCTCCTACGAGCAGTACTTC	CASSVGAWGFSYEQYF
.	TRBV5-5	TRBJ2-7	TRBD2	TGTGCCAGCAGCACGATAGCGGGGGGGCCGACCGAGCAGTACTTC	CASSTIAGGPTEQYF
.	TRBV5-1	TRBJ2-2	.	TGCGCCAGCAGCTTGAGTCAGGCAACCGGGGAGCTGTTTTTT	CASSLSQATGELFF
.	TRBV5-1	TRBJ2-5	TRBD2	TGCGCCAGCAGCCTAGGACTAGCGGGAGCCAGCCAAGAGACCCAGTACTTC	CASSLGLAGASQETQYF
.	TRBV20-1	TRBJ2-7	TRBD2	TGCAGTGCTAGGGGGGACTATGAGCAGTACTTC	CSARGDYEQYF
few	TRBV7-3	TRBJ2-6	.	TGTGCCAGCAGCTATCAAGGGGGTCCTGGGGCCAACGTCCTGACTTTC	CASSYQGGPGANVLTF
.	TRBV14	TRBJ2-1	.	TGTGCCAGCAGCCAACGGAGAACTATATCCTACAATGAGCAGTTCTTC	CASSQRRTISYNEQFF
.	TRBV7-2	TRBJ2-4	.	TGTGCCAGCAGCGCCCCGGGTAGCGGCAAAAACATTCAGTACTTC	CASSAPGSGKNIQYF
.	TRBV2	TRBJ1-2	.	TGTGCCAGCAGTGGGAGAGCGGCAGGGGATGGCTACACCTTC	CASSGRAAGDGYTF
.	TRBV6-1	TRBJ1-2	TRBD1	TGTGCCAGCAGAAACAGGGGTCCCCTAACCTATGGCTACACCTTC	CASRNRGPLTYGYTF
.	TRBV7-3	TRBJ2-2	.	TGTGCCAGCAGCCTTAACAGGGAAGGAACCGGGGAGCTGTTTTTT	CASSLNREGTGELFF
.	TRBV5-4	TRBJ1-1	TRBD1	TGTGCCAGCAGCTCGGGGGAGGGCAGGGGGCACACTGAAGCTTTCTTT	CASSSGEGRGHTEAFF
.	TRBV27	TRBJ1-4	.	TGTGCCAGCAGGCAGCAGGGGCTCACTAATGAAAAACTGTTTTTT	CASRQQGLTNEKLFF
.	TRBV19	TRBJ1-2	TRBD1	TGTGCCAGTAGTGTCGTGATGGACAGGGACTATGGCTACACCTTC	CASSVVMDRDYGYTF
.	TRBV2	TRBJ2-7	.	TGTGCCAGCAGTGTTGAGGGGGTGGGCGAGCAGTACTTC	CASSVEGVGEQYF
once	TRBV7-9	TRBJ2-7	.	TGTGCCAGCAGTCTCTTGGGGGGATCTGAATACGAGCAGTACTTC	CASSLLGGSEYEQYF
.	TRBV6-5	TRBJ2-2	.	TGTGCCAGCAGTTTTCTAGGGGTTGACACCGGGGAGCTGTTTTTT	CASSFLGVDTGELFF
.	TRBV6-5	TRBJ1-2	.	TGTGCCAGCAGTTACCAGGTGGCTAACTATGGCTACACCTTC	CASSYQVANYGYTF